This record looks at one T cell receptor (beta chain) sequence and its context. The antigen this receptor binds is unknown. For every CD8+ T cell subset, over 250,000 cells were flow-sorted straight into RLT lysis buffer, and each subset was sorted in triplicate. Standard density gradient centrifugation was used to isolate peripheral blood mononuclear cells from buffy coats. An RNeasy Mini Kit was used to extract total RNA from the sorted cells. This sample is drawn from a study of CXCR3-negative and CXCR3-positive naive CD8 T cells (dated 2019 in TCRdb). Broadly, across the study: Some 150 million TRB reads were obtained in total, roughly 1.5 +/- 0.3 million reads per library. TRBV-TRBJ cluster analysis included naive subsets from about 5 donors and memory cells from 3 donors. Diversity and physicochemical repertoire analyses were performed on around 10 donors pooled from two independent experiments.

CDR1 is given as MNHEY and CDR2 as SVGAGI, both from the germline V gene. From the cysteine up to the phenylalanine, the CDR3 has a length of 16 residues. No DNA appears here. Beyond this particular receptor, the publication reports: TRBV-TRBJ usage was similar between naive CXCR3-negative and CXCR3-positive cells from the same donor, while memory cells showed distinct patterns. Because surface CD5, which is linked to self-reactivity in mice, was comparable between the naive subsets, TCR interaction strength was also inferred from the physicochemical properties of TRB CDR3s. Both naive subsets had comparably high repertoire diversity, while memory CD8+ T cells had much lower repertoire diversity. Freshly isolated PBMCs were used for most assays because CXCR3 expression partially decreased after cryopreservation.

TCRdb records NextSeq 550 as the sequencer. The Human TCR Profiling Kit (MiLaboratory) was used to prepare UMI-labeled 5' RACE TRB cDNA libraries. cDNA synthesis used the entire amount of extracted RNA, and PCR amplification then used the entire amount of cDNA produced. The libraries were made side by side, with each library going through the same number of PCR cycles. In the original analysis: About 50,000 +/- 10,000 unique UMI-labeled TRB cDNA molecules per library were extracted with MIGEC and MiXCR, with at least two reads per UMI required. An average of roughly 40,000 +/- 10,000 functional in-frame TRB CDR3 nucleotide clonotypes without stop codons was found per library. After downsampling to 5000 UMI-labeled TRB molecules per sample, diversity metrics, including normalized Shannon-Wiener and Chao1, were computed in VDJtools. VDJtools computed clonotype-size-weighted physicochemical properties of the central five CDR3 residues: interaction energy, strength, volume and Kidera factor 4. After reprocessing by TCRdb, each CDR3 protein sequence is one entry, and no DNA is given. For this entry, the V and J calls and clone size follow TCRdb and not the study's own pipeline. Per the sample table, the count is about 43,000 distinct CDR3 sequences. Of the sample, roughly 10% is held by the ten largest clones.

The rearrangement joined TRBV6-5 to TRBJ2-3; with no DNA, the TCRdb D assignment of TRBD1 cannot be verified. Sequencing used memory CD8+ T cells from blood. The cell subset or site label here, explained by the study, means: conventional CD8+ memory T cells (TMEM), sorted as controls. The receptor comes from a human donor in good health. Some clones in this sample may be carry-over from other donors' samples. The CDR3 protein sequence reads: CASSYPPGQGAGTQYF.